This T cell receptor (beta chain) was observed in a study of T cell clonotyping in hematopoietic cell transplantation. The wider study: Recipient samples before transplant were obtained post-cytoreduction. Broader study findings: Graft donor and pretransplant recipient Inverse Simpson Index values predicted broader posttransplant TCR diversity. Without cell sorting, CD4 versus CD8 contributions remain unresolved. Recipient TCR diversity dropped after transplant; expanded clonotypes rose from day 30 to 180.

Clones were read by immunoSEQ multiplex PCR, and TCRdb kept only the in-frame ones, dropping some. The sample contains 20,000 or so clones, roughly nine tenths of which appear only once. Germline CDR1 is MNHEY and CDR2 is SMNVEV (reference sequence). The ends lost 3 bases at V and 4 bases at J; junction bases unmatched: 6. The CDR3 totals 14 residues. As to this clone: Its antigen remains unknown.

Time point given: recipient sample about 28 days before transplant, after cytoreduction. The gene calls are TRBV27 and TRBJ2-7; TRBD2 matches 7 bases. The specimen comprised peripheral blood mononuclear cells, sampled before stem cell transplant. This receptor was identified in a man younger than 30 with biphenotypic leukemia. Some clones in this sample may be carry-over from other donors' samples. The CDR3 coding sequence is TGTGCCAGCAGTTTGGGGGGGAGCCTTTACGAGCAGTACTTC. Translating gives CASSLGGSLYEQYF.